The clone carrying this T cell receptor (beta chain) appeared a few times. What it binds is not known. The data were obtained in a study of T cell repertoires in cytomegalovirus infection. Study findings and constraints: Summed frequency of shared TCR beta families picked out CMV carriers who also had the relevant HLA.

TCRdb used MiXCR to reprocess the reads, holding one entry per CDR3 protein. Of some 940,000 distinct CDR3 sequences in the sample, approximately 31% were seen once. This CDR3 contains 16 residues. The germline V gene encodes CDR1 MGHRA and CDR2 YSYEKL. Trimming took 1 base from V and 1 from J, leaving 11 bases between them. The sequenced sample was cultured CD8+ T cells from PBMCs, obtained from culture after CMV antigen stimulation. This chain links TRBV4-1 with TRBJ2-1; perhaps D is TRBD1 or TRBD2 (5 bases each). The sequence was obtained from a human donor in good health (CMV status not recorded). Some clones in this sample may be carry-over from other donors' samples. The CDR3, as DNA: TGCGCCAGCAGCCAAGGGCCTGGGGGATCCTACAATGAGCAGTTCTTC. This encodes CASSQGPGGSYNEQFF.